This T cell receptor beta chain derives from a study of blood T cell repertoires in COVID-19. Sequencing was performed with immunoSEQ multiplex PCR; in TCRdb, only in-frame clones are kept and a portion is missing. The sample shows about 180,000 clones, approximately 85% of them seen only once. Germline V gene sequence: CDR1 MNHEY, CDR2 SMNVEV (reference sequence). This CDR3 has 16 residues. The V end was cut by 2 bases, the J end by 1 base, with 11 bases between. The chain is built from TRBV27 and TRBJ2-2; D ambiguous. The source of this sequence is a woman in her twenties or thirties who had recovered from COVID-19. Specimen: PBMCs or T cells enriched from blood (not recorded which). CDR3 protein: CASSLEGAVNTGELFF. The CDR3 bases are TGTGCCAGCAGTTTAGAAGGTGCGGTGAACACCGGGGAGCTGTTTTTT.